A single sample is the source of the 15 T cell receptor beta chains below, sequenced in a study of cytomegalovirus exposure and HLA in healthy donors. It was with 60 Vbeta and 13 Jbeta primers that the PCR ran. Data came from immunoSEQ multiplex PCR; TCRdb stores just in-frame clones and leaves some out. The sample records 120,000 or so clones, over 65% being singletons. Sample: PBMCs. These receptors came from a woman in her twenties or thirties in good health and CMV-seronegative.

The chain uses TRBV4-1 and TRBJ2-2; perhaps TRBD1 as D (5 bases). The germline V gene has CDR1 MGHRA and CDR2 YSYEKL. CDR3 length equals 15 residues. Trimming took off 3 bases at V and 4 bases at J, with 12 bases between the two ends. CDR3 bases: TGCGCCAGCAGCCACGGTGCAGGGCCCACCGGGGAGCTGTTTTTT. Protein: CASSHGAGPTGELFF.

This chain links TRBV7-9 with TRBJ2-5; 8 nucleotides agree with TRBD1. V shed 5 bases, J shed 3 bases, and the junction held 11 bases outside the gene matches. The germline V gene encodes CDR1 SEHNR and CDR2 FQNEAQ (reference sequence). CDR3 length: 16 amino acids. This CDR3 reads CASSQKGRGPEETQYF. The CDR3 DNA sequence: TGTGCCAGCAGCCAAAAAGGCAGGGGGCCTGAAGAGACCCAGTACTTC.

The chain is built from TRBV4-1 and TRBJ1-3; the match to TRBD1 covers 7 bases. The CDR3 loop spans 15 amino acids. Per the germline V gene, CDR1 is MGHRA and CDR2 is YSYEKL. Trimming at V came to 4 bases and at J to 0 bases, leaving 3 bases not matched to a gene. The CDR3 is CASSLRDSSGNTIYF. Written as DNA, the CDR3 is TGCGCCAGCAGCCTCCGGGACAGCTCTGGAAACACCATATATTTT.

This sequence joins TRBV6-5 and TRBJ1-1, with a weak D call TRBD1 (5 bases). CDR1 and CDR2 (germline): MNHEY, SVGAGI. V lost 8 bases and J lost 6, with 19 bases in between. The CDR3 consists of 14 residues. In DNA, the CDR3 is TGTGCCAGCCGAATATCTCTAGGGGCGGCTGAAGCTTTCTTT. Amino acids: CASRISLGAAEAFF.

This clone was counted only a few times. The CDR3 spells CASSLSLAGGSDTQYF. CDR3 DNA sequence: TGCGCCAGCAGCTTGTCCCTAGCGGGAGGGTCAGATACGCAGTATTTT. This chain uses TRBV5-1 with TRBJ2-3, with 12 positions matching TRBD2. CDR1 is SGHRS and CDR2 is YFSETQ in the germline V gene. V lost 1 base, J lost 4 bases, and 4 bases stayed unmatched. The CDR3 totals 16 residues. The full variable domain, in which reference TRBV5-1 and TRBJ2-3 provide the parts outside the CDR3, is KAGVTQTPRYLIKTRGQQVTLSCSPISGHRSVSWYQQTPGQGLQFLFEYFSETQRNKGNFPGRFSGRQFSNSRSEMNVSTLELGDSALYLCASSLSLAGGSDTQYFGPGTRLTVL.

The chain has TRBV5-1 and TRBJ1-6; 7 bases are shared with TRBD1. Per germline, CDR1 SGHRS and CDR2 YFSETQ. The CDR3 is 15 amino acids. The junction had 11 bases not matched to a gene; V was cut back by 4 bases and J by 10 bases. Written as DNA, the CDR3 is TGCGCCAGCAGCATAGCCGGGACAGCTGGATCACCCCTCCACTTT. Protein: CASSIAGTAGSPLHF.

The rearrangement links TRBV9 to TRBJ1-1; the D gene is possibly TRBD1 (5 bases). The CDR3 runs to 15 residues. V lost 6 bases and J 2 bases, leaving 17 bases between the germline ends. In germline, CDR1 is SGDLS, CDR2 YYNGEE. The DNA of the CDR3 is TGTGCCAGCACCCCCTCCGCAAGGGGAAACACTGAAGCTTTCTTT. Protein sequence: CASTPSARGNTEAFF.

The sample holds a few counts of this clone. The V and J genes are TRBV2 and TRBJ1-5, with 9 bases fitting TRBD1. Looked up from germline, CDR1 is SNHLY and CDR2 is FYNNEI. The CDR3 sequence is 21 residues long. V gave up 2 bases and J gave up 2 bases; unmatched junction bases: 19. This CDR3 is CASSESSGGQGFFGGNQPQHF. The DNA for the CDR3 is TGTGCCAGCAGTGAAAGCAGCGGGGGACAGGGATTTTTCGGGGGCAATCAGCCCCAGCATTTT. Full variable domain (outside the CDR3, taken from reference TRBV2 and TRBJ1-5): EPEVTQTPSHQVTQMGQEVILRCVPISNHLYFYWYRQILGQKVEFLVSFYNNEISEKSEIFDDQFSVERPDGSNFTLKIRSTKLEDSAMYFCASSESSGGQGFFGGNQPQHFGDGTRLSIL.

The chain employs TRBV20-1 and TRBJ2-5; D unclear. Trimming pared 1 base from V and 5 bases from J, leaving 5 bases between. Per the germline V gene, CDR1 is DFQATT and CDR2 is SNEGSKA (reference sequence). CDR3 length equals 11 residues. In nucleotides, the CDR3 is TGCAGTGCTAGAGTCCGGGAGACCCAGTACTTC. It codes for CSARVRETQYF.

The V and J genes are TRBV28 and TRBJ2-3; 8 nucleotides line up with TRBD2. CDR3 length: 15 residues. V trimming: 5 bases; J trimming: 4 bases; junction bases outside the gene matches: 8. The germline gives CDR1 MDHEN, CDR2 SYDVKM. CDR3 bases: TGTGCCAGCAGTATACGCGGGGGGCCCGCAGATACGCAGTATTTT. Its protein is CASSIRGGPADTQYF.

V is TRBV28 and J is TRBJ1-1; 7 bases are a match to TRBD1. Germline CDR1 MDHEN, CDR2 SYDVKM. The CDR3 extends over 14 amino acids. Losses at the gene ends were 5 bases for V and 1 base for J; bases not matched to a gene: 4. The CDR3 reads CASSVQGSNTEAFF. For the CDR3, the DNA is TGTGCCAGCAGTGTACAGGGGTCGAACACTGAAGCTTTCTTT.

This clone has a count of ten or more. This CDR3 reads CASRGQLSGNTIYF. The CDR3, as DNA: TGTGCCAGCAGAGGACAGCTCTCTGGAAACACCATATATTTT. The rearrangement joins TRBV2 to TRBJ1-3; tentative D call: TRBD1 (6 bases). The CDR3 has 14 amino acids. CDR1 is SNHLY, CDR2 FYNNEI, per germline. The V gene lost 6 bases and the J gene lost 0 bases, with 9 bases spanning the gap.

The CDR3 sequence: CASSSRGSYEQYF. The CDR3 DNA follows: TGTGCCAGCAGTTCAAGGGGGTCCTACGAGCAGTACTTC. V is TRBV28 and J is TRBJ2-7; tentative D call: TRBD1 (6 bases). The CDR3 extends over 13 amino acids. The ends were cut back, 4 bases at V and 1 base at J, with 8 bases in the middle. Germline V gene sequence: CDR1 MDHEN, CDR2 SYDVKM.

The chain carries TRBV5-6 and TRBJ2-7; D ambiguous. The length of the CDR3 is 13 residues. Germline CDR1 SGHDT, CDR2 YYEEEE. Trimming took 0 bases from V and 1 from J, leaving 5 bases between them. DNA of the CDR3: TGTGCCAGCAGCTTGGCCAGTTCCTACGAGCAGTACTTC. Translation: CASSLASSYEQYF.

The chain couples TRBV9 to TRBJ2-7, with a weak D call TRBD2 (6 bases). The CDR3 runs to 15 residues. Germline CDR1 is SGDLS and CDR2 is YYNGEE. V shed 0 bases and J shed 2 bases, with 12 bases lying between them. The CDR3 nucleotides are TGTGCCAGCAGCGTAGACGGGACTCCGACCTACGAGCAGTACTTC. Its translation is CASSVDGTPTYEQYF.